Below, 17 T cell receptor beta chains from the same sample are listed, as sequenced in a study of blood T cell repertoires in COVID-19. Sequenced by immunoSEQ multiplex PCR; TCRdb stores in-frame clones only, minus some. The sample has under 350,000 clones, under 90% seen once; the top ten hold more than 1.5%. The sequencing input was PBMCs or T cells enriched from blood (not recorded which). The receptors were gathered from a woman aged 55-75 years who had recovered from COVID-19.

This clone appeared once. This CDR3 reads CASSVVGLAVTSTDTQYF. CDR3 nucleotide sequence: TGTGCCAGCAGCGTAGTGGGACTAGCGGTTACTAGCACAGATACGCAGTATTTT. This sequence joins TRBV9 and TRBJ2-3; TRBD2 matches at 11 bases. Germline CDR1 SGDLS, CDR2 YYNGEE. There are 18 residues in the CDR3. V gave up 0 bases and J gave up 0 bases; unmatched junction bases: 6.

CDR3 sequence reads: CASSYSSGNYGYTF. In DNA form, the CDR3 reads TGTGCCAGCAGTTACTCGTCAGGGAACTATGGCTACACCTTC. The genes are TRBV6-6 and TRBJ1-2; D may be TRBD1 (5 bases). Per the germline V gene, CDR1 is MNHNY and CDR2 is SVGAGI (reference sequence). Trimming removed 0 bases at V and 2 bases at J, with 7 bases between. This CDR3 has 14 amino acids.

The chain carries TRBV9 and TRBJ2-3; 9 bases align to TRBD2. The ends lost 3 bases at V and 3 bases at J; junction bases unmatched: 5. CDR1 and CDR2 (germline): SGDLS, YYNGEE. This CDR3 is 15 amino acids long. In DNA form, the CDR3 reads TGTGCCAGCAGCGCAAATAGCGGGGGAACAGATACGCAGTATTTT. As protein: CASSANSGGTDTQYF.

This chain joins TRBV6-2 or TRBV6-3 and TRBJ1-4; possibly TRBD1 for D (5 bases). The CDR3 runs to 19 residues. CDR1 and CDR2 (germline): MNHEY, SVGEGT. Trimming shortened V by 2 bases and J by 0 bases, and 19 bases separated the two germline ends. CDR3 DNA: TGTGCCAGCAGTTACCCGCCCGGGTGGGGGGTCACAACTAATGAAAAACTGTTTTTT. Residues: CASSYPPGWGVTTNEKLFF.

V gene TRBV3-1 (or the pseudogene TRBV3-2) combines with J gene TRBJ1-1; D perhaps matches TRBD1 (5 bases). The CDR3 has 14 residues. Trimming shortened V by 4 bases and J by 5 bases, and 14 bases separated the two germline ends. Looked up from germline, CDR1 is LGHDT and CDR2 is YNNKEL (reference sequence). CDR3 region: CASSPRRGVTEAFF. The CDR3 DNA reads TGTGCCAGCAGCCCTCGCCGGGGGGTGACTGAAGCTTTCTTT.

The V call is TRBV7-9, the J call TRBJ2-7, with a weak D call TRBD1 (5 bases). The V end lost 5 bases, the J end lost 3 bases, and 17 bases lay between the germline ends. Looked up from germline, CDR1 is SEHNR and CDR2 is FQNEAQ (reference sequence). The CDR3 runs 15 residues. The CDR3 DNA follows: TGTGCCAGCAGCCCCCCCGTGGCAGGGCACTACGAGCAGTACTTC. The encoded protein is CASSPPVAGHYEQYF.

This clone came up once. This sequence joins TRBV5-4 and TRBJ1-1, with 8 bases lining up with TRBD1. Germline V lookup: CDR1 SGHNT, CDR2 YYREEE (reference sequence). This CDR3 is built from 14 residues. V trimming: 1 base; J trimming: 10 bases; junction bases outside the gene matches: 9. CDR3 sequence reads: CASSLNRGFPGAFF. Written as DNA, the CDR3 is TGTGCCAGCAGCTTGAACAGGGGGTTTCCTGGAGCTTTCTTT.

The J gene is TRBJ1-3, the V gene TRBV2; D not certain. The germline V gene encodes CDR1 SNHLY and CDR2 FYNNEI. Trimming removed 7 bases at V and 0 bases at J, with 13 bases between. This CDR3 comprises 15 residues. The CDR3 region is CASNAGSLSGNTIYF. DNA of the CDR3: TGTGCCAGCAACGCCGGTTCACTCTCTGGAAACACCATATATTTT. Full variable domain (missing parts from reference TRBV2 and TRBJ1-3): EPEVTQTPSHQVTQMGQEVILRCVPISNHLYFYWYRQILGQKVEFLVSFYNNEISEKSEIFDDQFSVERPDGSNFTLKIRSTKLEDSAMYFCASNAGSLSGNTIYFGEGSWLTVV.

This sequence joins TRBV5-6 and TRBJ1-6, with a tentative D call TRBD1 (5 bases). Between the trimmed V and J ends, which lost 0 bases and 8 bases, there was a span of 18 bases. Germline assignment: CDR1 SGHDT and CDR2 YYEEEE. This CDR3 has 17 residues. CDR3 coding DNA: TGTGCCAGCAGCTTGGCTCTTCTCGCCGGGGGGGATTCACCCCTCCACTTT. Translation gives CASSLALLAGGDSPLHF.

The chain combines TRBV7-9 with TRBJ2-7, with TRBD1 identical over 8 bases. Unmatched junction bases numbered 12, after V lost 2 bases and J lost 3 bases. Looked up from germline, CDR1 is SEHNR and CDR2 is FQNEAQ (reference sequence). The CDR3 runs 17 residues. The CDR3 reads CASSLSVHLGQGYEQYF. CDR3 bases: TGTGCCAGCAGCTTATCCGTTCACCTAGGACAGGGCTACGAGCAGTACTTC.

The chain is built from TRBV15 and TRBJ2-2; tentative D call: TRBD2 (6 bases). The CDR3 covers 16 residues. Trimming pared 0 bases from V and 0 bases from J, leaving 8 bases between. The germline CDR1 and CDR2 sequences are LNHNV and YYDKDF (reference sequence). CDR3 loop: CATSRDSGANTGELFF. As DNA, the CDR3 is TGTGCCACCAGCAGAGATTCGGGGGCGAACACCGGGGAGCTGTTTTTT.

The rearrangement joins TRBV30 to TRBJ2-5; unclear D gene. Trimming removed 0 bases from V and 1 base from J, with 6 bases in between. The length of the CDR3 is 13 residues. Germline V gives CDR1 GTSNPN, CDR2 SVGIG (reference sequence). CDR3 sequence (DNA): TGTGCCTGGAGTGTACTGTCCCAAGAGACCCAGTACTTC. Translated, it gives CAWSVLSQETQYF.

V gene TRBV7-2 combines with J gene TRBJ1-2; 11 positions agree with TRBD1. The CDR3 length is 14 residues. Germline V gene lookup returns CDR1 SGHTA and CDR2 FQGNSA. CDR3 DNA: TGTGCTTCGGGGACAGGGGGAAACGACTATGGCTACACCTTC. Encoded protein: CASGTGGNDYGYTF. The full variable domain, completed using reference TRBV7-2 and TRBJ1-2, is GAGVSQSPSNKVTEKGKDVELRCDPISGHTALYWYRQSLGQGLEFLIYFQGNSAPDKSGLPSDRFSAERTGGSVSTLTIQRTQQEDSAVYLCASGTGGNDYGYTFGSGTRLTVV.

The chain couples TRBV2 to TRBJ1-2; D uncertain. V was shortened by 6 bases and J by 7 bases, with 15 bases between the two germline ends. Germline CDR1 SNHLY, CDR2 FYNNEI. The CDR3 contains 13 residues. CDR3: CASRDPGFGGYTF. The CDR3 DNA sequence: TGTGCCAGCAGGGACCCGGGATTCGGTGGCTACACCTTC.

V usage is TRBV28 and J usage is TRBJ1-1; D call uncertain. Germline lookup yields CDR1 MDHEN and CDR2 SYDVKM. The CDR3 is 15 amino acids. Trimming cost V 7 bases and J 1 base, with 16 bases left between them. The CDR3 DNA sequence: TGTGCCAGCAAAAGTTCCGCCGCAGGGAACACTGAAGCTTTCTTT. Its translation is CASKSSAAGNTEAFF.

This chain links TRBV29-1 with TRBJ2-2; TRBD2 matches at 10 bases. This CDR3 has 16 residues. In germline, CDR1 is SQVTM, CDR2 ANQGSEA. V dropped 2 bases and J dropped 6; count of bases not matched to a gene: 9. CDR3 in DNA: TGCAGCGTTGAATTAAGTGGGCTAGCGGGAGCCGGGGAGCTGTTTTTT. This encodes CSVELSGLAGAGELFF.

The chain joins TRBV28 to TRBJ1-5; possible D gene TRBD1, 5 bases. The germline V gene has CDR1 MDHEN and CDR2 SYDVKM. The CDR3 runs to 15 residues. Trimming took off 6 bases at V and 4 bases at J, with 16 bases between the two ends. CDR3 bases: TGTGCCAGCAGCCCCTATTGGACACATAATCAGCCCCAGCATTTT. Translated: CASSPYWTHNQPQHF.